This T cell receptor (beta chain) was identified in a study of identical twins. The study, taken as a whole, reports: Cord blood beta clonotypes present at high abundance carried fewer insertions; no such pattern appeared in memory repertoires. In monozygotic twins, models underestimated the sharing of out-of-frame TCR alpha.

V was shortened by 5 bases and J by 5 bases, with 19 bases between the two germline ends. The CDR3 has 15 residues. This clonotype was observed a few times. Its matching antigen is unknown. Donors were all healthy Caucasians. Template switching, a step in the protocol, added a universal primer site, and cDNA carried unique molecular identifiers. Each CDR3 protein gets one entry after TCRdb re-called the 5' RACE reads with MiXCR. The table records approximately 680,000 distinct CDR3 sequences, around 7.5% of them present only once. The data also belong to a second study, concerning yellow fever vaccine responses in identical twins.

V usage is TRBV12-3 or TRBV12-4 and J usage is TRBJ2-7; tentative D call: TRBD2 (6 bases). The material sequenced was PBMCs. The origin of this receptor is a woman in her late teens or twenties in good health. The CDR3 sequence is CASSLPGVPEDEQYF. The DNA for the CDR3 is TGTGCCAGCAGTCTACCGGGGGTGCCTGAAGACGAGCAGTACTTC.